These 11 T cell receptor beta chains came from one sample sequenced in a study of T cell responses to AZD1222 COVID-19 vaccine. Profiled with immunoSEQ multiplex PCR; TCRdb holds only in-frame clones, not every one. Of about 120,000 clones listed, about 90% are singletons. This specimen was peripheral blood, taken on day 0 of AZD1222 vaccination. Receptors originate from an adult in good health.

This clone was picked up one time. CDR3 in amino acids: CASSVTGTGVGGYTF. In DNA, the CDR3 is TGTGCCAGCAGCGTGACCGGGACAGGGGTCGGTGGCTACACCTTC. This chain connects TRBV7-9 to TRBJ1-2; 10 bases map to TRBD1. The CDR3 extends over 15 amino acids. The germline V gene encodes CDR1 SEHNR and CDR2 FQNEAQ (reference sequence). The ends lost 5 bases at V and 7 bases at J; junction bases unmatched: 10. The full variable domain, with the rest looked up from reference TRBV7-9 and TRBJ1-2, is DTGVSQNPRHKITKRGQNVTFRCDPISEHNRLYWYRQTLGQGPEFLTYFQNEAQLEKSRLLSDRFSAERPKGSFSTLEIQRTEQGDSAMYLCASSVTGTGVGGYTFGSGTRLTVV.

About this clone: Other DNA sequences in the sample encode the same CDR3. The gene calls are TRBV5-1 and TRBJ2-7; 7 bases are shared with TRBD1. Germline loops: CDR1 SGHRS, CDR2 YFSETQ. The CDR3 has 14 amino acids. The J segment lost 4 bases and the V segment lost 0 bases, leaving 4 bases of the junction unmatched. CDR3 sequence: CASSLGQGSYEQYF. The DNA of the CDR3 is TGCGCCAGCAGCTTGGGACAGGGTAGTTACGAGCAGTACTTC.

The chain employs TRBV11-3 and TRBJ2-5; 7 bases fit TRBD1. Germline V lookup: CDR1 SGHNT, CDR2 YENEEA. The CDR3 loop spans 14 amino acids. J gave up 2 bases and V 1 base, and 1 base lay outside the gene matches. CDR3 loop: CASSLGTGQETQYF. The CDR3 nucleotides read TGTGCCAGCAGCTTAGGGACAGGACAAGAGACCCAGTACTTC.

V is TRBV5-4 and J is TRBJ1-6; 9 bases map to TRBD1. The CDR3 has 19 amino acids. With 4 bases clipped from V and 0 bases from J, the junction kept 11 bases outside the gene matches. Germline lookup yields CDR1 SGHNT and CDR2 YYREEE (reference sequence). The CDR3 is CASSKGTGRLSSYNSPLHF. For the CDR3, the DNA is TGTGCCAGCAGCAAGGGGACAGGGAGGCTCAGCTCCTATAATTCACCCCTCCACTTT.

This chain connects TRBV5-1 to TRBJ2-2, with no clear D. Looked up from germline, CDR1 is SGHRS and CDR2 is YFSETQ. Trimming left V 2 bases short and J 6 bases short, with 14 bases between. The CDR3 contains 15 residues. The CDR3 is CASSFERRVAGELFF. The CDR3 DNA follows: TGCGCCAGCAGCTTTGAACGACGGGTCGCCGGGGAGCTGTTTTTT.

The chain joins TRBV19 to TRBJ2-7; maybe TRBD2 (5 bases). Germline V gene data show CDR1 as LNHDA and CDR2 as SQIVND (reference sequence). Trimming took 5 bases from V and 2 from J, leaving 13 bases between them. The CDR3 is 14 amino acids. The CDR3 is CASSPLGSPYEQYF. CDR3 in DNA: TGTGCCAGTAGTCCCCTTGGGAGCCCCTACGAGCAGTACTTC.

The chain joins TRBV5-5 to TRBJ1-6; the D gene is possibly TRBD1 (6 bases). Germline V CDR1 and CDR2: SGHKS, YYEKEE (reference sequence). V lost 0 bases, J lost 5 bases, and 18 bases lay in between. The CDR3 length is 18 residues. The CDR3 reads CASSLVDTGRGNNSPLHF. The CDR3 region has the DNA TGTGCCAGCAGCTTGGTGGATACAGGGCGTGGAAATAATTCACCCCTCCACTTT.

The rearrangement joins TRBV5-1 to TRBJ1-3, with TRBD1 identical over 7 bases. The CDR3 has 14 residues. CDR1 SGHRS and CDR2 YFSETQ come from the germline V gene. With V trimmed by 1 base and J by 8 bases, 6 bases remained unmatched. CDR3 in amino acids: CASSLSAGTDTIYF. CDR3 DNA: TGCGCCAGCAGCTTGTCCGCAGGGACAGACACCATATATTTT.

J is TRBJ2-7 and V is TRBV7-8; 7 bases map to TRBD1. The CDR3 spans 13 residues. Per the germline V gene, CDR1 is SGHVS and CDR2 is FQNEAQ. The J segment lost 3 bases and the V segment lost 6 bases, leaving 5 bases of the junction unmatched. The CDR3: CASSRAGGYEQYF. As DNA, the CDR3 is TGTGCCAGCAGTAGGGCAGGGGGCTACGAGCAGTACTTC.

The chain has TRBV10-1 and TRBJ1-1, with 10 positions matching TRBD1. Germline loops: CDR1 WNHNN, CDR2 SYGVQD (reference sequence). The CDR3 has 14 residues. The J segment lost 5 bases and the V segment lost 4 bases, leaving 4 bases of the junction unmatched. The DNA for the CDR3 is TGCGCCAGCAGTGGGCGACAGGGGGCAACTGAAGCTTTCTTT. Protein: CASSGRQGATEAFF.

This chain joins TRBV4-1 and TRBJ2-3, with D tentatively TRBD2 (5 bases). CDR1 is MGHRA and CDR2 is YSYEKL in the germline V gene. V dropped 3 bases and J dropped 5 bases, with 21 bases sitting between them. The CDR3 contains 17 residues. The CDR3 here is CASSHEGANLLLDTQYF. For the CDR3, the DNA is TGCGCCAGCAGCCACGAGGGCGCGAACCTCTTATTAGATACGCAGTATTTT.